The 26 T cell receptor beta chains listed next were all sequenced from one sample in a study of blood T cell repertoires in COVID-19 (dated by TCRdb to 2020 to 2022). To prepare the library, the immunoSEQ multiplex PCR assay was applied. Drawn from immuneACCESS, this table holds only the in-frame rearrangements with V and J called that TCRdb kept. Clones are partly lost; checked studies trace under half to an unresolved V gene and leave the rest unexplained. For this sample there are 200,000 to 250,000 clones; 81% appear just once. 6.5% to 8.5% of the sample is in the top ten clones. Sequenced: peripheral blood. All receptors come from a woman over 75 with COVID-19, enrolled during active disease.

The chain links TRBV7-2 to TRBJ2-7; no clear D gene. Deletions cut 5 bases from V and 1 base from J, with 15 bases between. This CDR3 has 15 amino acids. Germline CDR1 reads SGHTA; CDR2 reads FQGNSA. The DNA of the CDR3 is TGTGCCAGCAGCCATCGTACTGCGGCGTCCTACGAGCAGTACTTC. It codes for CASSHRTAASYEQYF.

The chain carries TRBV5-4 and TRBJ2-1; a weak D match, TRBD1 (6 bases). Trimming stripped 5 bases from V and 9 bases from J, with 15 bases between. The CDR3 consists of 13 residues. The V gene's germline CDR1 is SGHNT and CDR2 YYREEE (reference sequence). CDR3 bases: TGTGCCAGCAGAGGGACACTCGTGAGTGAGCAGTTCTTC. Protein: CASRGTLVSEQFF.

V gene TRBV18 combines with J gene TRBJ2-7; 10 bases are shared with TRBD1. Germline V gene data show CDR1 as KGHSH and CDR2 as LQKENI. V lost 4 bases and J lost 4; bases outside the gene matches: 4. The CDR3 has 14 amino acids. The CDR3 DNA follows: TGTGCCAGCTCACTCGACAGGGGGCTGTACGAGCAGTACTTC. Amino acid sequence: CASSLDRGLYEQYF.

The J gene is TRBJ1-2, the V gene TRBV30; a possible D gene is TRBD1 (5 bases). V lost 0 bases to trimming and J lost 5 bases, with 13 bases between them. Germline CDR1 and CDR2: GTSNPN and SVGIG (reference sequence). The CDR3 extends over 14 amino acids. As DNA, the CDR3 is TGTGCCTGGAGTGTACAAGACAGAGTTTATGGCTACACCTTC. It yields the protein CAWSVQDRVYGYTF.

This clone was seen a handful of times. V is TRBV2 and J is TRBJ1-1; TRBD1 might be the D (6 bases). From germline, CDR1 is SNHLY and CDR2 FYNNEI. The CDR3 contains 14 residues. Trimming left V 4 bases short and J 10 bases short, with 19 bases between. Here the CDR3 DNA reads TGTGCCAGCAGTGGTCATCTGGGGGCGCTTTCAGCTTTCTTT. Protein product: CASSGHLGALSAFF.

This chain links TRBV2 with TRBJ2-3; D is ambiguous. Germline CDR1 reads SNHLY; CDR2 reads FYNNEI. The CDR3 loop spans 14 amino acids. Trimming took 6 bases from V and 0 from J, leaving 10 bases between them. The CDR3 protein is CASRVTVSTDTQYF. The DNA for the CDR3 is TGTGCCAGCAGGGTTACAGTGAGCACAGATACGCAGTATTTT.

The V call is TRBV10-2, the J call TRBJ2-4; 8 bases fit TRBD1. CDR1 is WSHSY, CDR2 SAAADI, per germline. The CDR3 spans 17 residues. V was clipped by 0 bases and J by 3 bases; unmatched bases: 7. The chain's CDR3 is CASSESVAGGRKNIQYF. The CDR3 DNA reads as TGCGCCAGCAGTGAGTCGGTGGCAGGGGGCCGCAAAAACATTCAGTACTTC.

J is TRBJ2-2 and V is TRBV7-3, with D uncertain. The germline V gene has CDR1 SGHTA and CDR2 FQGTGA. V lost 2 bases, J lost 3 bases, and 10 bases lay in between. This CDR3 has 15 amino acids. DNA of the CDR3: TGTGCCAGCAGCTTAGGTAGAGGATACACCGGGGAGCTGTTTTTT. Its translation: CASSLGRGYTGELFF.

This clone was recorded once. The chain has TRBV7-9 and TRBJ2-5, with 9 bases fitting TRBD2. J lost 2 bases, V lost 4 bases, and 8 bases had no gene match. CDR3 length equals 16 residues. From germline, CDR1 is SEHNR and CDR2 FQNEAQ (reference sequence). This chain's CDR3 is CASSSPGTSLQETQYF. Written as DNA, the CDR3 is TGTGCCAGCAGCTCCCCCGGGACTAGCTTACAAGAGACCCAGTACTTC.

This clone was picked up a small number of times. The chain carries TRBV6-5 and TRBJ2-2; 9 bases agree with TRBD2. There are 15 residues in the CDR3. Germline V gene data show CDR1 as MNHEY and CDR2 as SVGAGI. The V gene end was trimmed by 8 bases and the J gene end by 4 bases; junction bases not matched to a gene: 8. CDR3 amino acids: CASRGAGGSTGELFF. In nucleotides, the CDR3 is TGTGCCAGCCGGGGAGCGGGAGGAAGCACCGGGGAGCTGTTTTTT.

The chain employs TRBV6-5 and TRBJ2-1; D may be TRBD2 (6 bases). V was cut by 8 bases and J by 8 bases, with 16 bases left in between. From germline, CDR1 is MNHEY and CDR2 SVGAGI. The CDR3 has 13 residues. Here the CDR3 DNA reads TGTGCCAGCGGGAGGAGCTGGGGCGATGAGCAGTTCTTC. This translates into CASGRSWGDEQFF.

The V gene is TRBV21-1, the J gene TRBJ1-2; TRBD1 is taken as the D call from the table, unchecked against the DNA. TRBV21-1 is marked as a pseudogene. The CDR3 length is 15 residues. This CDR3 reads CASSKEGGANYGYTF. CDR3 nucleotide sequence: TGTGCCAGCAGCAAAGAAGGGGGAGCTAACTATGGCTACACCTTC.

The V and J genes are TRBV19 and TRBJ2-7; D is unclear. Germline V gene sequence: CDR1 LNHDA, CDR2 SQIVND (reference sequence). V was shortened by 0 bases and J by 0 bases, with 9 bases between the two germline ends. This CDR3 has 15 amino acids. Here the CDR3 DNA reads TGTGCCAGTAGTATAGATAACAGACACTCCTACGAGCAGTACTTC. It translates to CASSIDNRHSYEQYF.

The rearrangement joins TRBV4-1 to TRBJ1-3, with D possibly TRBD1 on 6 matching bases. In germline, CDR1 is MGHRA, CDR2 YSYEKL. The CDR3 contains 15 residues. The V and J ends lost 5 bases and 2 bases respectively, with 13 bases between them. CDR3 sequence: CASSVQQGAGNTIYF. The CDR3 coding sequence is TGCGCCAGCAGCGTCCAACAGGGAGCTGGAAACACCATATATTTT.

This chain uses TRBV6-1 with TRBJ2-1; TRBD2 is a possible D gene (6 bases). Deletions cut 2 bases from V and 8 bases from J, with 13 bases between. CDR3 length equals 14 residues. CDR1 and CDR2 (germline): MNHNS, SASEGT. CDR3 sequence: CASSELGGYHEQFF. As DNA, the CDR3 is TGTGCCAGCAGTGAACTAGGAGGGTATCATGAGCAGTTCTTC.

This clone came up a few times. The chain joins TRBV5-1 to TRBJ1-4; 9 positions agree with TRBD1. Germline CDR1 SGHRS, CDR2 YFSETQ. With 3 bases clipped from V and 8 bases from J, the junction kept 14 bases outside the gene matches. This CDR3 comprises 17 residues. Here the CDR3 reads CASSSSPAGTGSEKLFF. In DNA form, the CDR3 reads TGCGCCAGCAGCTCGTCGCCGGCCGGGACAGGGAGCGAAAAACTGTTTTTT.

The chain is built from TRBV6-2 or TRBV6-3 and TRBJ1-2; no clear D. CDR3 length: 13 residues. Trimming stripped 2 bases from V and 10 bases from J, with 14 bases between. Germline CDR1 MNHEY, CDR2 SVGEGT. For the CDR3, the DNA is TGTGCCAGCAGTTACCCACCGGGGTACGACTACACCTTC. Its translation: CASSYPPGYDYTF.

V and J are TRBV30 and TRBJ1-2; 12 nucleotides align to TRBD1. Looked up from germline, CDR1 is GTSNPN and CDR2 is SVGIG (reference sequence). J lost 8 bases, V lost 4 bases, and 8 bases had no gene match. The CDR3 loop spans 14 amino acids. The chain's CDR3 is CAWTAGQGASGYTF. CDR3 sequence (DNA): TGTGCCTGGACTGCGGGACAGGGGGCTAGCGGCTACACCTTC.

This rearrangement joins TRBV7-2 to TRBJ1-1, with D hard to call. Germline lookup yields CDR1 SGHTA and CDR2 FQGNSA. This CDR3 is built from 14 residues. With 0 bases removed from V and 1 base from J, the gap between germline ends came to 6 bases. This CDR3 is CASSLANRNTEAFF. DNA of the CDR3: TGTGCCAGCAGCTTAGCGAACAGGAACACTGAAGCTTTCTTT.

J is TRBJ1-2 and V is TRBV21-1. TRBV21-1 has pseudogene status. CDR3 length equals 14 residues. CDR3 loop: CASSSDRGQYGYTF. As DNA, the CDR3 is TGTGCCAGCAGCTCGGATCGGGGTCAGTATGGCTACACCTTC.

CDR3 in DNA: TGTGCCAGCAGGGAGGGGGCGCTCGAGACCCAGTACTTC. Translated: CASREGALETQYF. The chain has TRBV12-3 or TRBV12-4 and TRBJ2-5; TRBD1 is a possible D gene (7 bases). The CDR3 is made up of 13 amino acids. The V end was cut by 6 bases, the J end by 5 bases, with 13 bases between.

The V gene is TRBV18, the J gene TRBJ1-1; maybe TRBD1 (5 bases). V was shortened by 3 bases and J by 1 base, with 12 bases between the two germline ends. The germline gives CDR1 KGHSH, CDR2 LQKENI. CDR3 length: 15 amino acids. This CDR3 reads CASSPKGTGNTEAFF. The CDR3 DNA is TGTGCCAGCTCACCGAAAGGTACAGGGAACACTGAAGCTTTCTTT.

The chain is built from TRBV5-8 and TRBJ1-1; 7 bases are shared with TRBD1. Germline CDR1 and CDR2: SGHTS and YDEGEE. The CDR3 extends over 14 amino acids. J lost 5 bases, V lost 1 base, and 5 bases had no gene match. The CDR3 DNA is TGTGCCAGCAGCTTGAGGGACAGTCTTACTGAAGCTTTCTTT. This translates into CASSLRDSLTEAFF.

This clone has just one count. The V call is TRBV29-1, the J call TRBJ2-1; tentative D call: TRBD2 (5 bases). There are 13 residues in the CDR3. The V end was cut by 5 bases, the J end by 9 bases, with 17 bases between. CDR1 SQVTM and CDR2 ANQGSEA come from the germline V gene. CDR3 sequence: CSVLRDPPVEQFF. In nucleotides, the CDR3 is TGCAGCGTTTTGAGGGATCCTCCAGTTGAGCAGTTCTTC.

CDR3 nucleotides: TGTGCTGGCCCAGGACTAGCGACCCACGAGCAGTACTTC. Translating it yields CAGPGLATHEQYF. V usage is TRBV21-1 and J usage is TRBJ2-7; TRBD2 is the table's D call, not checked against the DNA. TRBV21-1 is shown as a pseudogene. The CDR3 sequence is 13 residues long.

The CDR3 DNA reads as TGTGCCAGCAGGGGACAGGGGGCGTCTGGCTACACCTTC. This encodes CASRGQGASGYTF. V gene TRBV27 combines with J gene TRBJ1-2; 12 bases align to TRBD1. The CDR3 totals 13 residues. CDR1 and CDR2 (germline): MNHEY, SMNVEV (reference sequence). Trimming took 6 bases from V and 7 from J; bases not matched to a gene: 3.